This T cell receptor beta chain was documented in a study of control samples from healthy donors and cancer patients. Clones were sequenced by immunoSEQ multiplex PCR, and TCRdb holds only the in-frame ones, with some missing. The sample records 70,000 or so clones, 94% being singletons. Trimming removed 4 bases from V and 10 bases from J; junction bases left unmatched: 15. The CDR3 has 16 amino acids. The germline V gene has CDR1 LNHNV and CDR2 YYDKDF (reference sequence). The TCR comes from a woman aged 40 to 55 in good health. What was sequenced was blood. The gene calls are TRBV15 and TRBJ2-1; 8 bases agree with TRBD2. Written as DNA, the CDR3 is TGTGCCACCAGCACGCCAGCGGGAGCTCAATTCGGCGAGCAGTTCTTC. Its protein product is CATSTPAGAQFGEQFF.